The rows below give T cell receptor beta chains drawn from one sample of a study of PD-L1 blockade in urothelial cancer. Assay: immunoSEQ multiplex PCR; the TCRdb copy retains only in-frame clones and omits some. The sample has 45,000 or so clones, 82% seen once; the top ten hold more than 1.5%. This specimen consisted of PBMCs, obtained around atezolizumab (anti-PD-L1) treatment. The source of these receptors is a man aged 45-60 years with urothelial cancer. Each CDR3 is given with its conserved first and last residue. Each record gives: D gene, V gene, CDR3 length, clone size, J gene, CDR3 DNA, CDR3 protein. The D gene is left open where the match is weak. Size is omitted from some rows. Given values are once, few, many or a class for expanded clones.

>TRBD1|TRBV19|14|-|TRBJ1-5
TGTGCCAGTAGTACTACAGGGGGCCTTGAGCCCCAGCATTTT
CASSTTGGLEPQHF
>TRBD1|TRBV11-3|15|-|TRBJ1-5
TGTGCCAGCAGCTTAGATGCAGGGGGCAGGCAGCCCCAGCATTTT
CASSLDAGGRQPQHF
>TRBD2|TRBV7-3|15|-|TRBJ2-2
TGTGCCAGCAGCTTAAAGGCTAGCGGGATCGGGGAGCTGTTTTTT
CASSLKASGIGELFF
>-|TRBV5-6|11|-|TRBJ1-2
TGTGCCAGCAGCTTGATGGGGGGAGCCACCTTC
CASSLMGGATF
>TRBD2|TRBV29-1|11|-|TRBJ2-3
TGCAGCGTTGGCGGGGGAAATACGCAGTATTTT
CSVGGGNTQYF
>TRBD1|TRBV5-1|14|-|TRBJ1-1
TGCGCCAGCAGCTTACAGGACAGGATCACTGAAGCTTTCTTT
CASSLQDRITEAFF
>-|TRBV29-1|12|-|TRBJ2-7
TGCAGCGTTCAACAGGAGTCCTACGAGCAGTACTTC
CSVQQESYEQYF
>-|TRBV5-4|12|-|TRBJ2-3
TGTGCCAGCAGCTGGGGGGTGGATACGCAGTATTTT
CASSWGVDTQYF
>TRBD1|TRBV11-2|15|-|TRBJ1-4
TGTGCCAGCAGCTACGGACAGGTGTATAATGAAAAACTGTTTTTT
CASSYGQVYNEKLFF
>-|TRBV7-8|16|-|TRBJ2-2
TGTGCCAGCAGCTTCGGAAGCGGTTTGAACACCGGGGAGCTGTTTTTT
CASSFGSGLNTGELFF
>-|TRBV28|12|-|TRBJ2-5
TGTGCCACCAATGAAGAGGAAGAGACCCAGTACTTC
CATNEEEETQYF
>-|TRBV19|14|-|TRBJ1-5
TGTGCCAGTATGGCCCGGGGTAGCAATCAGCCCCAGCATTTT
CASMARGSNQPQHF
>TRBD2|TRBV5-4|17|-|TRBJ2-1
TGTGCCAGCAGCTTGGAGGCTAGCGGGAGGGCCTACAATGAGCAGTTCTTC
CASSLEASGRAYNEQFF
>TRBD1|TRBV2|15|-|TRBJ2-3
TGTGCCAGCAGTGGCCGGGACAGGGTGGGAGATACGCAGTATTTT
CASSGRDRVGDTQYF
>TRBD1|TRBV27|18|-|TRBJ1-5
TGTGCCAGCAGTCGTACCTACACAGGGGGCAGGGGCAATCAGCCCCAGCATTTT
CASSRTYTGGRGNQPQHF
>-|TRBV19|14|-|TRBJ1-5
TGTGCCAGTAGCCCACAGCAGGGGCATCAGCCCCAGCATTTT
CASSPQQGHQPQHF
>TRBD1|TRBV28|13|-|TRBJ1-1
TGTGCCAGCAGGGGACAGGGGAACACTGAAGCTTTCTTT
CASRGQGNTEAFF
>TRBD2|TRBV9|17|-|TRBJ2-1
TGTGCCAGCAGCGTTAGTAGTGTGGGCGGGGGGTACAATGAGCAGTTCTTC
CASSVSSVGGGYNEQFF
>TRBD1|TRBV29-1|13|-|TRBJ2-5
TGCAGCGTTTCAGGGGGTATCCAAGAGACCCAGTACTTC
CSVSGGIQETQYF
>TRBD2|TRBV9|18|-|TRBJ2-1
TGTGCCAGCAGCGTAGCTGGGGTAGGGACTAGCGGAGGCAATGAGCAGTTCTTC
CASSVAGVGTSGGNEQFF
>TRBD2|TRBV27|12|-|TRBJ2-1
TGTGCCAGCAGTTCCATGACTAGCGGGAGCGTCTTC
CASSSMTSGSVF
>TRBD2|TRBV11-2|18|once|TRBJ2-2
TGTGCCAGCAGCCCGCGACTAGCGCGGACGTCGAACACCGGGGAGCTGTTTTTT
CASSPRLARTSNTGELFF
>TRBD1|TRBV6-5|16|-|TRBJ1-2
TGTGCCAGCAGTTACTCAGGGACAGGGGGCGGAGATGGCTACACCTTC
CASSYSGTGGGDGYTF
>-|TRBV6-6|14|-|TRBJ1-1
TGTGCCAGCAGTTACTCCGGACCGGGAACTGAAGCTTTCTTT
CASSYSGPGTEAFF
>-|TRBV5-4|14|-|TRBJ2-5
TGTGCCAGCAGCTTCAGAACTCGGGAGGAGACCCAGTACTTC
CASSFRTREETQYF
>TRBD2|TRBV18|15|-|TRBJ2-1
TGTGCCAGCTCACCAGAGGCGGGAGGGCCCAATGAGCAGTTCTTC
CASSPEAGGPNEQFF
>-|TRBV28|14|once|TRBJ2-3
TGTGCCAGCATATGGAGAGGGCCAGGAGATACGCAGTATTTT
CASIWRGPGDTQYF
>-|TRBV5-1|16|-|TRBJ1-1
TGCGCCAGCAGCTTGTTCCTTGCAGGCCAGGGCTCTGAAGCTTTCTTT
CASSLFLAGQGSEAFF
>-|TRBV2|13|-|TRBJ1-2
TGTGCCAGCAGTTTTACGGGGGAGTACGGCTACACCTTC
CASSFTGEYGYTF
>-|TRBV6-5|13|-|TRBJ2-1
TGTGCCAGCCGGGCAGGGATCTACAATGAGCAGTTCTTC
CASRAGIYNEQFF
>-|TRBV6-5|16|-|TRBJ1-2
TGTGCCAGCAGTTACTCAGGCGCAGGCAGTAACTATGGCTACACCTTC
CASSYSGAGSNYGYTF
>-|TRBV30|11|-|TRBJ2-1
TGTGCCTGGAGTAATTACTATGAGCAGTTCTTC
CAWSNYYEQFF
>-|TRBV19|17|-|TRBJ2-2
TGTGCCACCCAAACCGCGTCAGGGGCCGCGACCACCGGGGAGCTGTTTTTT
CATQTASGAATTGELFF
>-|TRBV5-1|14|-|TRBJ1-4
TGCGCCAGCAGCAATGAGGGGGGGCAGGAAAAACTGTTTTTT
CASSNEGGQEKLFF
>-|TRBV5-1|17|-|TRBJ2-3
TGCGCCAGCAGCCCCACCGGGGTAGGTCTTAGCACAGATACGCAGTATTTT
CASSPTGVGLSTDTQYF
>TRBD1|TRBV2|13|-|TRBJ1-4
TGTGCCAGCAGACAGGGGGCGGGGGAAAAACTGTTTTTT
CASRQGAGEKLFF
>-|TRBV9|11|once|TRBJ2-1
TGTGCCAGCAGCGTGGGCGTGGAGCAGTTCTTC
CASSVGVEQFF
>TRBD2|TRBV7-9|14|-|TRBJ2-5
TGTGCCAGCAGCAAACTAGCGGGAGACGTGACCCAGTACTTC
CASSKLAGDVTQYF
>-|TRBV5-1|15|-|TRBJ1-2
TGCGCCAGCAGCTCACAGGGAGGGGGGGCCTATGGCTACACCTTC
CASSSQGGGAYGYTF
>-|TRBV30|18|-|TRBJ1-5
TGTGCCTGGAGTAGTCAGGCTTTTCGGCTATATAGCAATCAGCCCCAGCATTTT
CAWSSQAFRLYSNQPQHF
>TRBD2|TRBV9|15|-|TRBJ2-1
TGTGCCAGCAGCGTAGTCCCCCAGCGGGAGAATGAGCAGTTCTTC
CASSVVPQRENEQFF
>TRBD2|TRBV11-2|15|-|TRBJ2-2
TGTGCCAGCAGCCCCGGGGGGTTGGGAACCGGGGAGCTGTTTTTT
CASSPGGLGTGELFF
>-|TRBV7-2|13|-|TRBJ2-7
TGTGCCAGCAGCTTAAACACACACTACGAGCAGTACTTC
CASSLNTHYEQYF
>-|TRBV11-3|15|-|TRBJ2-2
TGTGCCAGCAGCCCGACAGGCCCGAGTGCCGGGGAGCTGTTTTTT
CASSPTGPSAGELFF
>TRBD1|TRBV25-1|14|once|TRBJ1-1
TGTGCCAGCAGTGTTGACAGGGTGGACACTGAAGCTTTCTTT
CASSVDRVDTEAFF
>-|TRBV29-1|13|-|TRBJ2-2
TGCAGCGTTCGAACAGGTCGGGCCGGGGAGCTGTTTTTT
CSVRTGRAGELFF
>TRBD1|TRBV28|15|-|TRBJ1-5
TGTGCCAGCATTCGGAAACAGGGGGTCGGTCAGCCCCAGCATTTT
CASIRKQGVGQPQHF
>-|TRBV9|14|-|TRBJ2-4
TGTGCCAGCAGCGGTACAACCACCAAAAACATTCAGTACTTC
CASSGTTTKNIQYF
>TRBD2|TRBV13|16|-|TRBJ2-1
TGTGCCAGCAGCTCAGGGGGACTAGCGGGAGTTTATGAGCAGTTCTTC
CASSSGGLAGVYEQFF
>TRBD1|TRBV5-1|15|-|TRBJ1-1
TGCGCCAGCAGCACGACAGGGGCAGGAAGGACTGAAGCTTTCTTT
CASSTTGAGRTEAFF
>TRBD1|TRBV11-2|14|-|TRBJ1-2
TGTGCCAGCAGGCCGGGACAGGGGAACTATGGCTACACCTTC
CASRPGQGNYGYTF